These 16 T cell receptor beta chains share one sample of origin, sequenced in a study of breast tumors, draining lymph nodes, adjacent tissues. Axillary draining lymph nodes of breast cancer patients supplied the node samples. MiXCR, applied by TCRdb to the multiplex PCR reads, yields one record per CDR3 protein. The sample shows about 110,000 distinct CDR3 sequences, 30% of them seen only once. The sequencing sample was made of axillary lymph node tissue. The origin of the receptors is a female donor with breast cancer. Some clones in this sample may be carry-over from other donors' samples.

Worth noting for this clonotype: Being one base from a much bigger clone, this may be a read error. The chain's CDR3 is CASRRLNTGELFF. The CDR3 DNA reads as TGTGCCAGCAGGCGACTTAACACCGGGGAGCTGTTTTTT. This chain joins TRBV6-1 and TRBJ2-2; D is undetermined. The CDR3 is 13 residues long. V was shortened by 6 bases and J by 2 bases, with 7 bases between the two germline ends. Germline values: CDR1 MNHNS, CDR2 SASEGT.

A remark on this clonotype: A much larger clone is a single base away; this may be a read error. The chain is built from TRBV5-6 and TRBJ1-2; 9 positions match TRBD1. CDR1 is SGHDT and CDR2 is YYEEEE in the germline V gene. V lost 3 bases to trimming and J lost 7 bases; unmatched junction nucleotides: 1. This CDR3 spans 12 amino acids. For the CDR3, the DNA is TGTGCCAGCAGCTGGACAGGGGCTGGCTACACCTTC. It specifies CASSWTGAGYTF. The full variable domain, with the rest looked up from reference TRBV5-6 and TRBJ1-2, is DAGVTQSPTHLIKTRGQQVTLRCSPKSGHDTVSWYQQALGQGPQFIFQYYEEEERQRGNFPDRFSGHQFPNYSSELNVNALLLGDSALYLCASSWTGAGYTFGSGTRLTVV.

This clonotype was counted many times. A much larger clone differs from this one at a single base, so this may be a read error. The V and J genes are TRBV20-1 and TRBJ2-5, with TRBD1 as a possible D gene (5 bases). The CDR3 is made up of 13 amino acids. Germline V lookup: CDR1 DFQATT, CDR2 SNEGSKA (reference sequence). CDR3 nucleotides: TGCGGTGCTAGAAACGACAGAAAAGAGACCCAGTACTTC. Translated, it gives CGARNDRKETQYF.

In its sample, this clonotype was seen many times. DNA for the CDR3: TGTGCCAGCAGCTCCCGCTACGAGCAGTACTTC. Translation: CASSSRYEQYF. The chain recombines TRBV28 with TRBJ2-7, with D unclear. Germline V gene sequence: CDR1 MDHEN, CDR2 SYDVKM. The CDR3 length is 11 residues. Deletions cut 6 bases from V and 3 bases from J, with 6 bases between.

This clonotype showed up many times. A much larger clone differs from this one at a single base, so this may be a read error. This chain's CDR3 is CASSLGRPGRNEKLFF. CDR3 coding DNA: TGCGCCAGCAGCTTGGGACGGCCCGGCAGAAATGAAAAACTGTTTTTT. The chain is built from TRBV5-1 and TRBJ1-4, with D unresolved. Germline V lookup: CDR1 SGHRS, CDR2 YFSETQ. V gave up 0 bases and J gave up 5 bases, with 14 bases separating them. CDR3 length equals 16 residues.

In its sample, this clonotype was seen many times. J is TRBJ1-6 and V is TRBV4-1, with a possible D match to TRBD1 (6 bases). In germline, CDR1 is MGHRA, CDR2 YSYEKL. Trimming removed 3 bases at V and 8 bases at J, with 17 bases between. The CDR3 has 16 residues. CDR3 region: CASSQRTVPGDSPLHF. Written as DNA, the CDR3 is TGCGCCAGCAGCCAGAGGACAGTCCCTGGGGATTCACCCCTCCACTTT.

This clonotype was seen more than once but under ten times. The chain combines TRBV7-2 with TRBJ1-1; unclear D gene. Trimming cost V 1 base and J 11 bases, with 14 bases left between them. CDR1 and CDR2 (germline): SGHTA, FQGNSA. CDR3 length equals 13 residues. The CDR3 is CASSLESRQTAFF. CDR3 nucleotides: TGTGCCAGCAGCTTAGAATCTCGCCAAACGGCTTTCTTT.

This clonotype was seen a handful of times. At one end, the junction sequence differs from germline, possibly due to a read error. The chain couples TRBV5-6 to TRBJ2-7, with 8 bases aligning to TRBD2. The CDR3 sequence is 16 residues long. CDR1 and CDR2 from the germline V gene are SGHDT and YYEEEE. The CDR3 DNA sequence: TGTGCCAGCAGCTCTTTCCCGGCACTAGCGGCCTACGAGCGGTACTTC. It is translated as CASSSFPALAAYERYF.

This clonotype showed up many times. The chain's CDR3 is CASGSTNGQGGYTGELFF. CDR3 sequence (DNA): TGTGCTAGTGGTTCAACCAATGGACAGGGGGGCTACACCGGGGAGCTGTTTTTT. V and J are TRBV12-5 and TRBJ2-2; TRBD1 aligns across 10 bases. The CDR3 totals 18 residues. V lost 4 bases, J lost 3 bases, and 11 bases stayed unmatched. Germline V lookup: CDR1 LGHNT, CDR2 FRNRAP.

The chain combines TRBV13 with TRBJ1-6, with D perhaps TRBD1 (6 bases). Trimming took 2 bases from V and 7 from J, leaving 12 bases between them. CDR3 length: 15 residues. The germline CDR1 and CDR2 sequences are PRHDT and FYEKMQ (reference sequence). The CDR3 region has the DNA TGTGCCAGCAGCTTAACACAGGGAGGCAATTCACCCCTCCACTTT. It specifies CASSLTQGGNSPLHF.

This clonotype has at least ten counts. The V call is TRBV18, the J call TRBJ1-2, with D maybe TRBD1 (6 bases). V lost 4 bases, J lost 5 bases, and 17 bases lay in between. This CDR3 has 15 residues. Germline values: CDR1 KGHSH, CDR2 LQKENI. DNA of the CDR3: TGTGCCAGCTCACTGAAACAGGGAAGTGGGTATGGCTACACCTTC. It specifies CASSLKQGSGYGYTF.

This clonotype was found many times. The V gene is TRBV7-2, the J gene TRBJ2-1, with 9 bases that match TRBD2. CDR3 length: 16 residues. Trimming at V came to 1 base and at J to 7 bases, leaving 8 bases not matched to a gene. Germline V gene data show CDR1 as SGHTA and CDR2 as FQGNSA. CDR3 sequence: CASSLGWRGGGNEQFF. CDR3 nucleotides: TGTGCCAGCAGCTTAGGGTGGCGGGGGGGCGGTAATGAGCAGTTCTTC.

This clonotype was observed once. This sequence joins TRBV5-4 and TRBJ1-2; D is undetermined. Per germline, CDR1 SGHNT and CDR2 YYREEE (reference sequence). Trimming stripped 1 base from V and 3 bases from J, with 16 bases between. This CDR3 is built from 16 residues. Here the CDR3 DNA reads TGTGCCAGCAGCTTGAGTCGCAATAGCGCGGACTATGGCTACACCTTC. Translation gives CASSLSRNSADYGYTF.

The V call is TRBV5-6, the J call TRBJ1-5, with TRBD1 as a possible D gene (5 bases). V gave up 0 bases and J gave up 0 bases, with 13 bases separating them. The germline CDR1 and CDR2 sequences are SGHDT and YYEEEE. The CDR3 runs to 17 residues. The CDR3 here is CASSLGGSHYSNQPQHF. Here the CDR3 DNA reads TGTGCCAGCAGCTTGGGGGGGTCCCATTATAGCAATCAGCCCCAGCATTTT.

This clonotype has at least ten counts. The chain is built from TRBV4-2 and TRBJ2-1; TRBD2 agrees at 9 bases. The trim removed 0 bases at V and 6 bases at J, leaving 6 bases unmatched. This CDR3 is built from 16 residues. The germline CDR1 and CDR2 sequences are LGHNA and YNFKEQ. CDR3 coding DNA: TGTGCCAGCAGCCAAGATCGGGCGGGAGGGGGCAATGAGCAGTTCTTC. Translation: CASSQDRAGGGNEQFF.

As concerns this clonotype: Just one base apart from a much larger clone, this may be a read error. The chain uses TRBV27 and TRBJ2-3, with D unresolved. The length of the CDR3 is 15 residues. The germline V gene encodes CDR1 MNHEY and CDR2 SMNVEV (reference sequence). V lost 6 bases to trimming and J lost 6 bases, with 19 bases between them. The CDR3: CASRSSGSRQDTQYF. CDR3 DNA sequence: TGTGCCAGCAGATCCTCGGGCTCAAGGCAGGATACGCAGTATTTT.